The source of this T cell receptor beta chain is a study of CD8 T cells in Susac syndrome. TEMRA cells were enriched by FACS, and CD4+ and CD8+ T cells were negatively isolated. From germline, CDR1 is SGDLS and CDR2 YYNGEE. There are 16 residues in the CDR3. V lost 0 bases and J lost 3; bases outside the gene matches: 5. Random hexamers were used to reverse transcribe roughly 0.45 to 1 ug of RNA. Multiplex immunoSEQ PCR targeted 54 Vbeta and 13 Jbeta TCR beta segments. MiXCR was run by TCRdb on the immunoSEQ multiplex PCR reads, yielding one entry per CDR3 protein. The sample carries about 80,000 distinct CDR3 sequences, 75% to 95% recorded once.

Sequencing input: CD8+ T cells from PBMCs. The chain is built from TRBV9 and TRBJ2-2; 7 bases map to TRBD2. This receptor was obtained from a human donor with multiple sclerosis. CDR3 amino acids: CASSVGRTSYTGELFF. CDR3 DNA: TGTGCCAGCAGCGTAGGAAGGACTAGTTACACCGGGGAGCTGTTTTTT.